Below, 24 T cell receptor beta chains from the same sample are listed, as sequenced in a study of cytomegalovirus exposure and HLA in healthy donors. The PCR had 60 Vbeta and 13 Jbeta primers. The data were produced by immunoSEQ multiplex PCR, yet TCRdb's version contains in-frame clones alone and is incomplete. The sample records under 55,000 clones, around 72% being singletons. The sequenced sample consisted of PBMCs. The receptors come from a young man in good health and CMV-seronegative.

This clone turned up a few times. The rearrangement links TRBV25-1 to TRBJ1-4, with D uncertain. The CDR3 spans 13 residues. Germline V gene lookup returns CDR1 MGHDK and CDR2 SYGVNS. With 3 bases removed from V and 8 bases from J, the gap between germline ends came to 10 bases. The DNA of the CDR3 is TGTGCCAGCAGTGATCCGGGTCGCGAAAAACTGTTTTTT. It is translated as CASSDPGREKLFF.

The V gene is TRBV2, the J gene TRBJ2-2; D may be TRBD2 (7 bases). CDR1 and CDR2 (germline): SNHLY, FYNNEI. This CDR3 spans 16 amino acids. Trimming cost V 7 bases and J 1 base, with 16 bases left between them. The CDR3 here is CASKKTGGQNTGELFF. The CDR3 nucleotides are TGTGCCAGCAAAAAAACCGGGGGGCAGAACACCGGGGAGCTGTTTTTT.

This clone was counted between two and nine times. This rearrangement joins TRBV10-3 to TRBJ2-1; 12 positions match TRBD2. Germline CDR1 and CDR2: ENHRY and SYGVKD. The CDR3 has 15 amino acids. V lost 6 bases, J lost 9 bases, and 9 bases stayed unmatched. CDR3 in amino acids: CAIRRRLAGGIEQFF. As DNA, the CDR3 is TGTGCCATCAGAAGGCGGCTAGCGGGAGGGATTGAGCAGTTCTTC.

This clone has a single count. This sequence joins TRBV5-1 and TRBJ2-7; D is unresolved. CDR1 is SGHRS, CDR2 YFSETQ, per germline. The ends were cut back, 3 bases at V and 1 base at J, with 2 bases in the middle. CDR3 length: 11 residues. CDR3 in amino acids: CASSSSYEQYF. CDR3 nucleotides: TGCGCCAGCAGCTCTTCCTACGAGCAGTACTTC.

The chain employs TRBV7-9 and TRBJ1-2, with a tentative D call TRBD1 (5 bases). The germline V and J ends were trimmed by 5 bases and 3 bases, with 13 bases remaining between them. The CDR3 has 14 residues. CDR1 SEHNR and CDR2 FQNEAQ come from the germline V gene (reference sequence). CDR3 nucleotide sequence: TGTGCCAGCAGCCCCCCAGGGCCCCACTATGGCTACACCTTC. Protein sequence: CASSPPGPHYGYTF.

CDR3 DNA sequence: TGCGCCAGCAGCCAATGGTCCCACTCCGGGACTAGTCAGAATACGCAGTATTTT. Residues: CASSQWSHSGTSQNTQYF. The rearrangement uses TRBV4-3 and TRBJ2-3; 8 positions agree with TRBD2. The ends lost 2 bases at V and 7 bases at J; junction bases unmatched: 17. The CDR3 extends over 18 amino acids. Germline V CDR1 and CDR2: LGHNA, YSLEER.

The chain is built from TRBV2 and TRBJ1-1; D unresolved. The CDR3 sequence is 14 residues long. V lost 6 bases and J lost 8, with 19 bases in between. Germline assignment: CDR1 SNHLY and CDR2 FYNNEI. The CDR3 is CASRFGQPTLEAFF. The CDR3 coding sequence is TGTGCCAGCAGGTTTGGGCAGCCAACATTGGAAGCTTTCTTT.

J is TRBJ2-2 and V is TRBV13; D may be TRBD1 (6 bases). Trimming shortened V by 4 bases and J by 5 bases, and 8 bases separated the two germline ends. The CDR3 contains 13 residues. Germline CDR1 and CDR2: PRHDT and FYEKMQ (reference sequence). Here the CDR3 DNA reads TGTGCCAGCAGCTCCCAGGGGACCGGGGAGCTGTTTTTT. Its protein product is CASSSQGTGELFF.

The chain uses TRBV10-2 and TRBJ2-1; D is uncertain. Trimming pared 4 bases from V and 5 bases from J, leaving 15 bases between. Germline V gives CDR1 WSHSY, CDR2 SAAADI. This CDR3 has 15 residues. The CDR3 loop is CASSGLLRSDNEQFF. In DNA, the CDR3 is TGCGCCAGCAGTGGCTTGTTGCGGTCAGACAATGAGCAGTTCTTC.

This sequence joins TRBV5-1 and TRBJ2-1, with D unresolved. This CDR3 has 14 amino acids. The V end was cut by 2 bases, the J end by 6 bases, with 12 bases between. Germline CDR1 and CDR2: SGHRS and YFSETQ. For the CDR3, the DNA is TGCGCCAGCAGCTTAAATCCGGTAGCCAATGAGCAGTTCTTC. It encodes CASSLNPVANEQFF.

This chain connects TRBV10-1 to TRBJ1-5; tentatively, D is TRBD1 (5 bases). This CDR3 spans 13 amino acids. V lost 2 bases and J 6 bases, leaving 8 bases between the germline ends. Per germline, CDR1 WNHNN and CDR2 SYGVQD (reference sequence). The CDR3 reads CASSETGGQPQHF. CDR3 sequence (DNA): TGCGCCAGCAGTGAGACAGGCGGTCAGCCCCAGCATTTT.

J is TRBJ1-5 and V is TRBV2; D gene ambiguous. V shed 5 bases and J shed 2 bases, with 10 bases lying between them. Germline CDR1 and CDR2: SNHLY and FYNNEI. This CDR3 comprises 14 residues. DNA for the CDR3: TGTGCCAGCAGTCAGGCCGCCGGCAATCAGCCCCAGCATTTT. This translates into CASSQAAGNQPQHF.

This chain joins TRBV28 and TRBJ1-1; 8 bases agree with TRBD1. The germline V gene has CDR1 MDHEN and CDR2 SYDVKM. V lost 6 bases and J lost 2; bases outside the gene matches: 5. This CDR3 is 14 amino acids long. The CDR3 loop is CASSLAGGNTEAFF. CDR3 sequence (DNA): TGTGCCAGCAGCCTAGCAGGGGGCAACACTGAAGCTTTCTTT.

This chain joins TRBV5-1 and TRBJ1-6, with D possibly being TRBD1 (6 bases). The V end lost 1 base, the J end lost 5 bases, and 10 bases lay between the germline ends. Germline V gene data show CDR1 as SGHRS and CDR2 as YFSETQ. The CDR3 loop spans 15 amino acids. The CDR3 DNA is TGCGCCAGCAGCTTGTCCGGGACACATAATTCACCCCTCCACTTT. It specifies CASSLSGTHNSPLHF.

The chain links TRBV28 to TRBJ2-3; D gene ambiguous. The CDR3 is 15 amino acids. With 3 bases removed from V and 0 bases from J, the gap between germline ends came to 10 bases. The germline gives CDR1 MDHEN, CDR2 SYDVKM. The CDR3 reads CASSFSGPSTDTQYF. In DNA form, the CDR3 reads TGTGCCAGCAGTTTCAGTGGGCCTAGCACAGATACGCAGTATTTT.

The V call is TRBV6-1, the J call TRBJ2-7; 7 nucleotides match TRBD2. Germline V gene sequence: CDR1 MNHNS, CDR2 SASEGT. CDR3 length: 14 amino acids. After removal of 3 bases from V and 3 bases from J, the junction contained 5 bases not matched to a gene. The CDR3 nucleotides read TGTGCCAGCAGTGATGTTACTAGCGTCTACGAGCAGTACTTC. This sequence encodes CASSDVTSVYEQYF.

The chain couples TRBV29-1 to TRBJ2-3, with TRBD1 identical over 8 bases. The V gene's germline CDR1 is SQVTM and CDR2 ANQGSEA. The CDR3 runs to 13 residues. J gave up 4 bases and V 4 bases, and 4 bases lay outside the gene matches. CDR3 bases: TGCAGCGTTGGGACAGGGATGCCAGATACGCAGTATTTT. Its translation: CSVGTGMPDTQYF.

Concerning this clone: Its ends do not fully match the called genes, so a read error is possible. The chain links TRBV29-1 to TRBJ2-2, with TRBD1 matching over 10 bases. Germline V gene lookup returns CDR1 SQVTM and CDR2 ANQGSEA. This CDR3 region has 14 residues. The CDR3 sequence: CNVVGTGVTGELFF. The CDR3 DNA reads as TGCAACGTTGTCGGGACAGGGGTCACCGGGGAGCTGTTTTTT.

This chain joins TRBV5-1 and TRBJ1-2, with D hard to call. Germline lookup yields CDR1 SGHRS and CDR2 YFSETQ. Trimming stripped 0 bases from V and 2 bases from J, with 8 bases between. The CDR3 runs 14 residues. The CDR3 spells CASSLGGGNYGYTF. The CDR3 nucleotides read TGCGCCAGCAGCTTGGGTGGAGGAAACTATGGCTACACCTTC.

J is TRBJ1-1 and V is TRBV4-1, with D perhaps matching TRBD1 (5 bases). The CDR3 spans 15 residues. With 5 bases removed from V and 3 bases from J, the gap between germline ends came to 16 bases. Looked up from germline, CDR1 is MGHRA and CDR2 is YSYEKL. CDR3 residues: CASSKSGFLDTEAFF. In DNA, the CDR3 is TGCGCCAGCAGCAAATCAGGGTTTTTGGACACTGAAGCTTTCTTT.

V is TRBV6-5 and J is TRBJ2-5; 11 positions agree with TRBD2. The CDR3 extends over 16 amino acids. CDR1 and CDR2 from the germline V gene are MNHEY and SVGAGI. V was pared by 2 bases and J by 1 base, with 3 bases of the junction left unmatched. The CDR3 region has the DNA TGTGCCAGCAGTTACGCCGGGACTAGCGGCCAAGAGACCCAGTACTTC. Translated, it gives CASSYAGTSGQETQYF.

This clone appeared a single time. The V call is TRBV7-9, the J call TRBJ1-5, with D unclear. The CDR3 sequence is 14 residues long. Trimming left V 4 bases short and J 7 bases short, with 14 bases between. CDR1 is SEHNR and CDR2 is FQNEAQ in the germline V gene (reference sequence). The DNA of the CDR3 is TGTGCCAGCAGCTCCCCCGACGGAGCCCAGCCCCAGCATTTT. This translates into CASSSPDGAQPQHF.

V usage is TRBV14 and J usage is TRBJ1-4; D is ambiguous. CDR3 length equals 13 residues. V was cut by 1 base and J by 15 bases, with 15 bases left in between. Germline V gene data show CDR1 as SGHDN and CDR2 as FVKESK. DNA of the CDR3: TGTGCCAGCAGCCAAGCGGTTTCCGGCAGGTTGTTTTTT. This sequence encodes CASSQAVSGRLFF.

V and J are TRBV28 and TRBJ2-7; D gene ambiguous. V lost 7 bases and J 2 bases, leaving 12 bases between the germline ends. Germline CDR1 MDHEN, CDR2 SYDVKM. This CDR3 is 13 amino acids long. The CDR3 loop is CASTSPLTYEQYF. Written as DNA, the CDR3 is TGTGCCAGCACATCCCCGCTAACCTACGAGCAGTACTTC.